The source of this TCR beta chain is a study of blood T cell repertoires in COVID-19. For the study at large: Some COVID-19 samples were acute and others convalescent; all came from the United States, Italy and Spain. The analysed material was cDNA or gDNA that came from T cells, B-cell-depleted T cells, or PBMCs.

Measured with immunoSEQ multiplex PCR; TCRdb has only the in-frame clones, and not every one. Among about 100,000 clones listed, 91% were seen once. Trimming pared 0 bases from V and 5 bases from J, leaving 16 bases between. The CDR3 length is 16 residues. Germline V CDR1 and CDR2: LGHNA, YNFKEQ. Input material: peripheral blood. The source of this sequence is a human donor in a cohort sampled during active COVID-19. The chain is built from TRBV4-2 and TRBJ1-1; tentatively, D is TRBD1 (5 bases). CDR3 residues: CASSQDWGGRRTEAFF. DNA for the CDR3: TGTGCCAGCAGCCAAGATTGGGGGGGACGGCGGACTGAAGCTTTCTTT.